What follows are 7 T cell receptor beta chains derived from one specimen sequenced in a study of cytomegalovirus exposure and HLA in healthy donors. Clones were read by immunoSEQ multiplex PCR, and TCRdb kept only the in-frame ones, dropping some. This table holds fewer than 85,000 clones, about 95% found once. The specimen was PBMCs. These receptors were taken from a woman between 18 and 30 years old in good health and CMV-seronegative.

This clone has only one observation. This sequence joins TRBV9 and TRBJ1-6, with 9 bases fitting TRBD1. The V gene's germline CDR1 is SGDLS and CDR2 YYNGEE. V lost 3 bases to trimming and J lost 9 bases; unmatched junction nucleotides: 10. The CDR3 extends over 16 amino acids. CDR3 sequence (DNA): TGTGCCAGCAGCGCGGGGGGTGGGACAGGGCTTTCACCCCTCCACTTT. Protein product: CASSAGGGTGLSPLHF.

This sequence joins TRBV5-4 and TRBJ2-3; 9 bases are shared with TRBD2. V dropped 3 bases and J dropped 5; count of bases not matched to a gene: 4. There are 14 residues in the CDR3. Looked up from germline, CDR1 is SGHNT and CDR2 is YYREEE (reference sequence). The CDR3 sequence: CASSSRGGLDTQYF. CDR3 nucleotide sequence: TGTGCCAGCAGCTCGCGGGGGGGATTAGATACGCAGTATTTT.

This chain joins TRBV20-1 and TRBJ1-1; perhaps TRBD1 as D (5 bases). The CDR3 is 11 amino acids. Trimming shortened V by 6 bases and J by 5 bases, and 10 bases separated the two germline ends. CDR1 and CDR2 (germline): DFQATT, SNEGSKA (reference sequence). The CDR3 here is CSALGGTEAFF. The CDR3 bases are TGCAGTGCCCTTGGGGGGACTGAAGCTTTCTTT.

V and J are TRBV19 and TRBJ2-2; D might be TRBD1 (6 bases). Trimming removed 4 bases at V and 5 bases at J, with 11 bases between. The CDR3 loop spans 14 amino acids. The V gene's germline CDR1 is LNHDA and CDR2 SQIVND (reference sequence). Here the CDR3 DNA reads TGTGCCAGTAGTAACCCAGGGACAACCGGGGAGCTGTTTTTT. It specifies CASSNPGTTGELFF.

The chain couples TRBV4-2 to TRBJ2-5, with TRBD2 matching over 7 bases. The V and J ends lost 0 bases and 4 bases, in that order; junction bases with no gene match: 8. The CDR3 totals 16 residues. Germline CDR1 reads LGHNA; CDR2 reads YNFKEQ. The CDR3 loop is CASSQDYGSGSETQYF. The CDR3 region has the DNA TGTGCCAGCAGCCAAGATTACGGTAGCGGGTCAGAGACCCAGTACTTC.

The chain joins TRBV9 to TRBJ1-2; 9 bases align to TRBD1. J lost 2 bases, V lost 0 bases, and 5 bases had no gene match. The CDR3 consists of 16 residues. Germline lookup yields CDR1 SGDLS and CDR2 YYNGEE. The CDR3 loop reads CASSVGDRGENYGYTF. CDR3 coding DNA: TGTGCCAGCAGCGTAGGAGACAGGGGGGAAAACTATGGCTACACCTTC.

V is TRBV7-3 and J is TRBJ2-5, with TRBD2 matching over 8 bases. The CDR3 is 14 amino acids. The junction had 7 bases not matched to a gene; V was cut back by 5 bases and J by 5 bases. The V gene's germline CDR1 is SGHTA and CDR2 FQGTGA. DNA of the CDR3: TGTGCCAGCAGCCCCAGCGGGGGAGGGGAGACCCAGTACTTC. Residues: CASSPSGGGETQYF. The full variable domain, its missing parts supplied by reference TRBV7-3 and TRBJ2-5, is GAGVSQTPSNKVTEKGKYVELRCDPISGHTALYWYRQSLGQGPEFLIYFQGTGAADDSGLPNDRFFAVRPEGSVSTLKIQRTERGDSAVYLCASSPSGGGETQYFGPGTRLLVL.